These T cell receptor beta chains were read from a single sample in a study of blood T cell repertoires in COVID-19. Assay used: immunoSEQ multiplex PCR; TCRdb lists only in-frame clones, some missing. The data hold over 200,000 clones, with about 90% observed a single time. Sequenced: peripheral blood. The receptors shown here come from a middle-aged man with active or convalescent COVID-19. CDR3s include the opening cysteine and the closing phenylalanine or tryptophan. A D gene is named only where the DNA matches it firmly. Some rows have no size entry. The others give once, few or many, or a class for an expanded clone.

V gene	J gene	D gene	clone size	CDR3 DNA	CDR3 protein
TRBV10-2	TRBJ1-3	-	few	TGCGCCAGCAGTGACTCGCGGGTTTCCACCATATATTTT	CASSDSRVSTIYF
TRBV25-1	TRBJ1-1	TRBD1	once	TGTGCCAGCCGGGACAGGGGTATGAACACTGAAGCTTTCTTT	CASRDRGMNTEAFF
TRBV5-1	TRBJ1-5	TRBD1	-	TGCGCCAGCAGCTTGGGAGCAGGGGGACAGCCCCAGCATTTT	CASSLGAGGQPQHF
TRBV12-5	TRBJ2-3	-	-	TGTGCTAGTGGCCCCGCTTCCCTACTAGCCTCTTTT	CASGPASLLASF
TRBV5-1	TRBJ1-1	-	-	TGCGCCAGCAGCTTTAATATGAACACTGAAGCTTTCTTT	CASSFNMNTEAFF
TRBV5-1	TRBJ2-1	-	-	TGCGCCAGCAGCCCACAAGCAGGGCCGAATGAGCAGTTCTTC	CASSPQAGPNEQFF
TRBV2	TRBJ2-2	-	-	TGTGCCAGCAGTGTGACAGGTAGCGCCGGGGAGCTGTTTTTT	CASSVTGSAGELFF
TRBV28	TRBJ1-1	-	-	TGTGCCAGTAAACTCATGAACACTGAAGCTTTCTTT	CASKLMNTEAFF
TRBV5-6	TRBJ2-7	-	-	TGTGCCAGCAGCTTGTGGCAGGCGCCCGCCTACGAGCAGTACTTC	CASSLWQAPAYEQYF
TRBV5-6	TRBJ1-1	TRBD1	few	TGTGCCAGCAGCTTACCCCGGACAGGGATGAACACTGAAGCTTTCTTT	CASSLPRTGMNTEAFF
TRBV20-1	TRBJ1-1	-	-	TGCAGTGCTAGTAAGGGGGGGCCCGCCACTGAAGCTTTCTTT	CSASKGGPATEAFF
TRBV12-3/TRBV12-4	TRBJ2-7	TRBD1	-	TGTGCCAGCAGCCGACAGGGCTACGAGCAGTACTTC	CASSRQGYEQYF
TRBV2	TRBJ1-5	-	-	TGTGCCAGCAGTGGACAGTTAAGAAATCAGCCCCAGCATTTT	CASSGQLRNQPQHF
TRBV14	TRBJ1-1	-	-	TGTGCCAGCAGCCCCCCGGGGTTGGAGGCTTTCTTT	CASSPPGLEAFF
TRBV11-3	TRBJ2-2	TRBD2	-	TGTGCCAGCAGCCCGCGGACTAGCGCCGGGGAGCTGTTTTTT	CASSPRTSAGELFF
TRBV5-1	TRBJ1-1	-	-	TGCGCCAGCAGTAAGCAGGCGCAAGGAATGAACACTGAAGCTTTCTTT	CASSKQAQGMNTEAFF
TRBV5-1	TRBJ1-1	TRBD1	-	TGCGCCAGCAGCGGGGGACAGCAAATGAACACTGAAGCTTTCTTT	CASSGGQQMNTEAFF
TRBV30	TRBJ1-2	TRBD1	-	TGTGCCTGGAGTGTAGACAGGGGACCCTTTGGCTACACCTTC	CAWSVDRGPFGYTF
TRBV27	TRBJ2-7	TRBD1	-	TGTGCCAGCAGTTTTTCGGGACAGGCCTACGAGCAGTACTTC	CASSFSGQAYEQYF
TRBV5-1	TRBJ1-1	-	-	TGCGCCAGTAAGGTTGGAGAAACTGAAGCTTTCTTT	CASKVGETEAFF
TRBV5-4	TRBJ1-5	-	-	TGTGCCAGCAGCTTGGCCTTTGAGGTTTACAATCAGCCCCAGCATTTT	CASSLAFEVYNQPQHF
TRBV27	TRBJ2-7	TRBD1	once	TGTGCCAGCAGTTTCCGGACAGGGATGGGATACGAGCAGTACTTC	CASSFRTGMGYEQYF
TRBV10-3	TRBJ1-3	-	-	TGTGCCATCAGTACTGGACAGTCTGGAAACACCATATATTTT	CAISTGQSGNTIYF